The T cell receptor beta chain described here comes from a study of blood T cell repertoires in COVID-19. Study-wide background: The United States, Italy and Spain were the sources of the acute and convalescent COVID-19 samples. Sample material is recorded as cDNA or gDNA derived from T cells, B-cell-depleted T cells, or PBMCs.

In the original workflow: Estimation of nucleated cell counts relied on the amplification of reference gene primers. Here immunoSEQ multiplex PCR was the method, and the copy in TCRdb shows in-frame clones only, minus some. That table supplies the V and J calls and clone size; D and trimming were determined from the DNA. The data show some 38,000 clones, with roughly three quarters seen just once and approximately 16% held by the top ten. Trimming removed 0 bases from V and 7 bases from J; junction bases left unmatched: 9. The CDR3 is 17 amino acids. The V gene's germline CDR1 is SGHRS and CDR2 YFSETQ.

The source is a man in his 70s with acute or convalescent COVID-19. The sequenced sample was peripheral blood. The chain couples TRBV5-1 to TRBJ2-1; the match to TRBD2 covers 11 bases. The CDR3 loop is CASSLGLAGGFENEQFF. The CDR3 nucleotides read TGCGCCAGCAGCTTGGGGTTAGCGGGAGGGTTTGAGAATGAGCAGTTCTTC.